These 9 T cell receptor beta chains share one sample of origin, sequenced in a study of beta chain features in type 1 diabetes. Sequenced material consisted of expressed TCRB transcripts (all of the isolated RNA was reverse transcribed). Profiling relied on immunoSEQ multiplex PCR, and the TCRdb table lists in-frame clones only, not all of them. Of more than 300,000 clones in the sample, 9.3% were seen once. What these receptors recognize is not known. Findings of the study overall: TCRB CDR3s from Type 1 diabetes patients were moderately but significantly shorter in all four CD4+ subsets.

The sequencing sample was made of central memory CD4+ T cells from blood. The receptors were gathered from a man aged 25-40 years with type 1 diabetes.

The V and J genes are TRBV2 and TRBJ2-2; 8 bases are shared with TRBD1. Trimming cost V 3 bases and J 1 base; bases outside gene matches: 7. The CDR3 has 17 amino acids. Germline CDR1 and CDR2: SNHLY and FYNNEI. DNA of the CDR3: TGTGCCAGCAGTGACAGACAGGGGTGGCGGAACACCGGGGAGCTGTTTTTT. It codes for CASSDRQGWRNTGELFF.

This clone was detected only a few times. This chain links TRBV15 with TRBJ1-5; 11 nucleotides align to TRBD1. V dropped 1 base and J dropped 7; count of bases not matched to a gene: 0. The length of the CDR3 is 14 residues. CDR1 and CDR2 (germline): LNHNV, YYDKDF (reference sequence). The CDR3 loop reads CATSRGDRGQPQHF. CDR3 nucleotides: TGTGCCACCAGCAGAGGGGACAGGGGGCAGCCCCAGCATTTT.

In this sample, this clone turned up a few times. CDR3 residues: CASTLSYNEQFF. The CDR3 DNA sequence: TGTGCCAGCACCCTCTCCTACAATGAGCAGTTCTTC. The chain couples TRBV7-2 to TRBJ2-1; no definite D call. V gave up 7 bases and J gave up 0 bases, with 4 bases separating them. Germline loops: CDR1 SGHTA, CDR2 FQGNSA. This CDR3 is 12 amino acids long.

The chain couples TRBV19 to TRBJ1-3; D not certain. The CDR3 is 14 residues long. Germline CDR1 LNHDA, CDR2 SQIVND (reference sequence). V lost 8 bases to trimming and J lost 0 bases, with 11 bases between them. The CDR3 region is CASSLLSSGNTIYF. The CDR3 nucleotides read TGTGCCAGTTCCCTCCTTAGCTCTGGAAACACCATATATTTT.

This clone was observed a few times. The genes are TRBV2 and TRBJ2-3, with a weak D call TRBD2 (5 bases). CDR1 and CDR2 from the germline V gene are SNHLY and FYNNEI. V was pared by 2 bases and J by 5 bases, with 14 bases between. This CDR3 has 15 amino acids. The CDR3 DNA is TGTGCCAGCAGTGAATTACGGGTCGGAGGAGATACGCAGTATTTT. It is translated as CASSELRVGGDTQYF.

The chain is built from TRBV7-2 and TRBJ2-5; D call uncertain. The CDR3 totals 12 residues. V was trimmed by 1 base and J by 5 bases, leaving 5 bases between them. Germline CDR1 SGHTA, CDR2 FQGNSA. The CDR3, as DNA: TGTGCCAGCAGCTTAGTTCCGGAGACCCAGTACTTC. It yields the protein CASSLVPETQYF.

The gene calls are TRBV27 and TRBJ1-5; no firm D call. The CDR3 loop spans 14 amino acids. V lost 5 bases, J lost 2 bases, and 10 bases lay in between. CDR1 and CDR2 (germline): MNHEY, SMNVEV (reference sequence). The CDR3 region is CASSPTPGNQPQHF. In nucleotides, the CDR3 is TGTGCCAGCAGTCCGACCCCGGGCAATCAGCCCCAGCATTTT.

The table lists this clone with a few counts. The V and J genes are TRBV7-2 and TRBJ2-3; the D is unclear. The V gene lost 0 bases and the J gene lost 1 base, with 5 bases spanning the gap. The germline CDR1 and CDR2 sequences are SGHTA and FQGNSA. CDR3 length equals 14 residues. CDR3 coding DNA: TGTGCCAGCAGCTTAGCAACCGGCACAGATACGCAGTATTTT. Protein sequence: CASSLATGTDTQYF.

Of note for this clone: Other DNA sequences within the sample encode an identical CDR3. The rearrangement uses TRBV9 and TRBJ1-2, with TRBD1 identical over 11 bases. The V gene's germline CDR1 is SGDLS and CDR2 YYNGEE. CDR3 size: 15 residues. J was trimmed by 1 base and V by 3 bases; bases with no gene match: 2. CDR3: CASSAGTGGNYGYTF. The CDR3 bases are TGTGCCAGCAGCGCCGGGACAGGGGGTAACTATGGCTACACCTTC.